This is a list of T cell receptor beta chains from one sample in a study of T cells after yellow fever vaccination. TCRdb re-called the 5' RACE reads with MiXCR, one entry per CDR3 protein. The sample consists of 80,000 to 100,000 distinct CDR3 sequences, 8% to 10% of them appearing once. Sequencing used CD8+ T cells not binding an NS4B(214-222) dextramer, sorted from PBMCs, obtained around 15 days after the first yellow fever vaccination. Receptors were obtained from a man aged 18 to 29 who received the YFV17D yellow fever vaccine. The CDR3 runs from the conserved cysteine through the conserved F or W. Each record gives: clone size, J gene, V gene, D gene, CDR3 protein, CDR3 DNA. D genes are given only for firm matches. Not all rows give a size; the values are once, few, many and, for expanded clones, a class.

clone_size: few
j_call: TRBJ2-7
v_call: TRBV27
d_call: NA
cdr3_aa: CASSYGPAYEQYF
cdr3_nt: TGTGCCAGCAGTTACGGTCCGGCCTACGAGCAGTACTTC

clone_size: few
j_call: TRBJ2-1
v_call: TRBV11-3
d_call: TRBD1
cdr3_aa: CASSLGGTGGEIEQFF
cdr3_nt: TGTGCCAGCAGCTTAGGAGGGACAGGGGGAGAGATTGAGCAGTTCTTC

clone_size: NA
j_call: TRBJ1-2
v_call: TRBV7-6
d_call: NA
cdr3_aa: CASSRDGLYGYTF
cdr3_nt: TGTGCCAGCAGCCGGGACGGACTCTATGGCTACACCTTC

clone_size: NA
j_call: TRBJ2-1
v_call: TRBV2
d_call: NA
cdr3_aa: CASSDLGKYNEQFF
cdr3_nt: TGTGCCAGCAGTGATTTGGGGAAGTACAATGAGCAGTTCTTC

clone_size: NA
j_call: TRBJ1-5
v_call: TRBV20-1
d_call: NA
cdr3_aa: CSARASRTVGNQPQHF
cdr3_nt: TGCAGTGCTAGAGCCTCTAGGACAGTGGGCAATCAGCCCCAGCATTTT

clone_size: few
j_call: TRBJ2-5
v_call: TRBV4-1
d_call: TRBD1
cdr3_aa: CASSLAQGAGETQYF
cdr3_nt: TGCGCCAGCAGCCTCGCCCAGGGGGCGGGGGAGACCCAGTACTTC

clone_size: few
j_call: TRBJ2-1
v_call: TRBV7-9
d_call: TRBD2
cdr3_aa: CASRPLAGAEQFF
cdr3_nt: TGTGCCAGCAGACCACTAGCGGGGGCTGAGCAGTTCTTC

clone_size: NA
j_call: TRBJ2-5
v_call: TRBV4-1
d_call: NA
cdr3_aa: CASSQQGPRVETQYF
cdr3_nt: TGCGCCAGCAGCCAGCAGGGCCCGCGGGTAGAGACCCAGTACTTC

clone_size: few
j_call: TRBJ1-5
v_call: TRBV5-1
d_call: TRBD1
cdr3_aa: CASSLQGAVNQPQHF
cdr3_nt: TGCGCCAGCAGCTTACAGGGGGCCGTAAATCAGCCCCAGCATTTT

clone_size: few
j_call: TRBJ2-2
v_call: TRBV7-6
d_call: NA
cdr3_aa: CASSLAASGGGTGELFF
cdr3_nt: TGTGCCAGCAGCTTAGCGGCGTCGGGGGGCGGCACCGGGGAGCTGTTTTTT

clone_size: NA
j_call: TRBJ2-3
v_call: TRBV15
d_call: NA
cdr3_aa: CATAWGGPGFSTDTQYF
cdr3_nt: TGTGCCACCGCCTGGGGGGGGCCGGGGTTTAGCACAGATACGCAGTATTTT

clone_size: NA
j_call: TRBJ2-7
v_call: TRBV4-3
d_call: NA
cdr3_aa: CASSQEANLAYEQYF
cdr3_nt: TGCGCCAGCAGCCAAGAGGCCAATCTGGCCTACGAGCAGTACTTC

clone_size: few
j_call: TRBJ1-2
v_call: TRBV4-2
d_call: NA
cdr3_aa: CASSQRMGADGYTF
cdr3_nt: TGTGCCAGCAGCCAGCGGATGGGCGCGGACGGCTACACCTTC

clone_size: NA
j_call: TRBJ2-5
v_call: TRBV6-5
d_call: TRBD2
cdr3_aa: CASSRDTSGETQYF
cdr3_nt: TGTGCCAGCAGTCGCGATACTAGCGGAGAGACCCAGTACTTC

clone_size: NA
j_call: TRBJ2-3
v_call: TRBV10-3
d_call: NA
cdr3_aa: CAISEGSGTDTQYF
cdr3_nt: TGTGCCATCAGTGAAGGTAGCGGCACAGATACGCAGTATTTT

clone_size: many
j_call: TRBJ2-1
v_call: TRBV4-1
d_call: TRBD2
cdr3_aa: CASSQGYAGGPGNEQFF
cdr3_nt: TGCGCCAGCAGCCAAGGCTACGCGGGGGGGCCAGGCAATGAGCAGTTCTTC

clone_size: NA
j_call: TRBJ1-1
v_call: TRBV30
d_call: NA
cdr3_aa: CAWSPIGALLGTFF
cdr3_nt: TGTGCCTGGAGCCCAATTGGCGCTCTCCTGGGGACTTTCTTT

clone_size: many
j_call: TRBJ2-2
v_call: TRBV28
d_call: TRBD2
cdr3_aa: CASSFGLAGSGELFF
cdr3_nt: TGTGCCAGCAGTTTCGGACTAGCGGGGTCCGGGGAGCTGTTTTTT

clone_size: NA
j_call: TRBJ2-6
v_call: TRBV2
d_call: NA
cdr3_aa: CASKVSGANVLTF
cdr3_nt: TGTGCCAGCAAGGTCTCTGGGGCCAACGTCCTGACTTTC

clone_size: few
j_call: TRBJ1-5
v_call: TRBV12-3/TRBV12-4
d_call: NA
cdr3_aa: CASSLGNSNQPQHF
cdr3_nt: TGTGCCAGCAGTCTCGGTAATAGCAATCAGCCCCAGCATTTT

clone_size: medium-sized
j_call: TRBJ2-5
v_call: TRBV6-5
d_call: TRBD2
cdr3_aa: CASSYSGGGETQYF
cdr3_nt: TGTGCCAGCAGTTACAGCGGGGGGGGGGAGACCCAGTACTTC

clone_size: NA
j_call: TRBJ1-1
v_call: TRBV5-1
d_call: TRBD1
cdr3_aa: CASSVRDRVFGTEAFF
cdr3_nt: TGCGCCAGCAGCGTCCGGGACAGGGTATTTGGCACTGAAGCTTTCTTT

clone_size: few
j_call: TRBJ1-1
v_call: TRBV25-1
d_call: NA
cdr3_aa: CASRRGQKAFF
cdr3_nt: TGTGCCAGCAGACGGGGCCAGAAAGCTTTCTTT

clone_size: many
j_call: TRBJ2-1
v_call: TRBV4-3
d_call: NA
cdr3_aa: CASSIKGNSYNEQFF
cdr3_nt: TGCGCCAGCAGTATAAAAGGGAATTCGTACAATGAGCAGTTCTTC

clone_size: few
j_call: TRBJ2-1
v_call: TRBV11-2
d_call: NA
cdr3_aa: CASSASGQFF
cdr3_nt: TGTGCCAGCAGCGCCTCAGGTCAGTTCTTC

clone_size: few
j_call: TRBJ1-1
v_call: TRBV19
d_call: NA
cdr3_aa: CGVGVNTEAFF
cdr3_nt: TGCGGCGTAGGAGTGAACACTGAAGCTTTCTTT

clone_size: NA
j_call: TRBJ2-3
v_call: TRBV4-3
d_call: NA
cdr3_aa: CASSQDGGAPAGVPTDTQYF
cdr3_nt: TGCGCCAGCAGCCAAGATGGGGGGGCTCCCGCGGGGGTCCCCACAGATACGCAGTATTTT

clone_size: NA
j_call: TRBJ2-2
v_call: TRBV6-1
d_call: NA
cdr3_aa: CASSKNPGFYTGELFF
cdr3_nt: TGTGCCAGCAGTAAGAATCCAGGGTTTTACACCGGGGAGCTGTTTTTT

clone_size: NA
j_call: TRBJ2-5
v_call: TRBV11-3
d_call: NA
cdr3_aa: CASSLGQEETQYF
cdr3_nt: TGTGCCAGCAGCTTAGGGCAGGAAGAGACCCAGTACTTC

clone_size: few
j_call: TRBJ2-1
v_call: TRBV9
d_call: TRBD2
cdr3_aa: CASSWEGLTYNEQFF
cdr3_nt: TGTGCCAGCAGCTGGGAGGGGTTAACCTACAATGAGCAGTTCTTC

clone_size: few
j_call: TRBJ2-2
v_call: TRBV27
d_call: NA
cdr3_aa: CASSATGYTGELFF
cdr3_nt: TGTGCCAGCAGTGCTACAGGTTACACCGGGGAGCTGTTTTTT

clone_size: few
j_call: TRBJ1-5
v_call: TRBV7-9
d_call: NA
cdr3_aa: CATSDSNQPQHF
cdr3_nt: TGTGCCACATCAGATTCTAATCAGCCCCAGCATTTT

clone_size: NA
j_call: TRBJ1-5
v_call: TRBV4-3
d_call: NA
cdr3_aa: CASSQDRYINQPQHF
cdr3_nt: TGCGCCAGCAGCCAAGATCGATATATCAATCAGCCCCAGCATTTT

clone_size: NA
j_call: TRBJ2-1
v_call: TRBV20-1
d_call: TRBD1
cdr3_aa: CSAVTGRYNEQFF
cdr3_nt: TGCAGTGCCGTGACAGGGCGTTACAATGAGCAGTTCTTC

clone_size: NA
j_call: TRBJ2-1
v_call: TRBV7-2
d_call: TRBD2
cdr3_aa: CASSLAVGGGPNEQFF
cdr3_nt: TGTGCCAGCAGCTTAGCGGTAGGCGGGGGGCCCAATGAGCAGTTCTTC

clone_size: many
j_call: TRBJ2-1
v_call: TRBV6-2/TRBV6-3
d_call: NA
cdr3_aa: CASSYEVRSVDEQFF
cdr3_nt: TGTGCCAGCAGTTACGAGGTCAGGTCCGTCGATGAGCAGTTCTTC

clone_size: many
j_call: TRBJ2-1
v_call: TRBV7-8
d_call: TRBD2
cdr3_aa: CASSPPSGGGNEQFF
cdr3_nt: TGTGCCAGCAGCCCACCTAGCGGGGGAGGGAATGAGCAGTTCTTC

clone_size: few
j_call: TRBJ2-2
v_call: TRBV12-5
d_call: NA
cdr3_aa: CASGLVGLNTGELFF
cdr3_nt: TGTGCTAGTGGTTTGGTTGGGCTGAACACCGGGGAGCTGTTTTTT

clone_size: NA
j_call: TRBJ2-1
v_call: TRBV20-1
d_call: NA
cdr3_aa: CSATDPRNEQFF
cdr3_nt: TGCAGTGCTACCGACCCTCGCAATGAGCAGTTCTTC

clone_size: few
j_call: TRBJ1-1
v_call: TRBV6-1
d_call: NA
cdr3_aa: CASRRSTERLMNTEAFF
cdr3_nt: TGTGCCAGCAGGCGTTCTACGGAAAGGTTAATGAACACTGAAGCTTTCTTT

clone_size: few
j_call: TRBJ2-5
v_call: TRBV9
d_call: TRBD1
cdr3_aa: CASSDPGQGPETQYF
cdr3_nt: TGTGCCAGCAGCGACCCTGGACAGGGCCCGGAGACCCAGTACTTC

clone_size: NA
j_call: TRBJ2-2
v_call: TRBV7-9
d_call: NA
cdr3_aa: CASSLAPTVGTGELFF
cdr3_nt: TGTGCCAGCAGCTTAGCTCCCACAGTTGGGACTGGGGAGCTGTTTTTT

clone_size: NA
j_call: TRBJ2-7
v_call: TRBV12-3/TRBV12-4
d_call: NA
cdr3_aa: CASSSSLPGLEGQHF
cdr3_nt: TGTGCCAGCAGTTCCTCCCTCCCGGGTTTGGAAGGGCAGCACTTC

clone_size: few
j_call: TRBJ2-3
v_call: TRBV7-2
d_call: NA
cdr3_aa: CASSLGGAGTDTQYF
cdr3_nt: TGTGCCAGCAGCTTAGGGGGGGCTGGCACAGATACGCAGTATTTT

clone_size: NA
j_call: TRBJ2-7
v_call: TRBV28
d_call: TRBD2
cdr3_aa: CASTNGRGTYEQYF
cdr3_nt: TGTGCCAGCACTAACGGGAGGGGAACCTACGAGCAGTACTTC

clone_size: few
j_call: TRBJ2-3
v_call: TRBV5-1
d_call: TRBD2
cdr3_aa: CASSSGTKPQDTQYF
cdr3_nt: TGCGCCAGCAGCTCCGGGACTAAACCACAGGATACGCAGTATTTT